This T cell receptor beta chain comes out of a study of beta chain features in type 1 diabetes. Germline CDR1 and CDR2: MGHDK and SYGVNS. V was clipped by 3 bases and J by 7 bases, with 15 bases between them. This CDR3 is built from 14 residues. The study reverse transcribed the entire isolated RNA, so it sequenced expressed TCRB transcripts. Data came from immunoSEQ multiplex PCR; TCRdb stores just in-frame clones and leaves some out. The repertoire includes approximately 15,000 clones, roughly 44% of them detected once, and approximately 0.5% sits in the top ten. The sequence derives from a woman in her forties in good health. The chain has TRBV25-1 and TRBJ2-5, with D possibly TRBD2 on 7 matching bases. The sequencing input was stem cell memory CD4+ T cells from blood. The CDR3 reads CASSDLRGGATQYF. CDR3 coding DNA: TGTGCCAGCAGTGATCTAAGGGGGGGCGCGACCCAGTACTTC.